What follows are 8 T cell receptor beta chains derived from one specimen sequenced in a study of blood T cells in healthy people across ages. PCR was performed a second time for about 7 to 11 cycles using a sample-barcoded 5' primer and a J-beta primer mix. TCRdb analysed the 5' RACE reads with MiXCR anew, one entry per CDR3 protein. Among about 500,000 distinct CDR3 sequences listed, around 24% were seen once. The same data also went into a second study, on T cells of mothers and their children.

The specimen sequenced was blood. These receptor sequences come from a boy between 10 and 17 years old in good health.

V usage is TRBV11-2 and J usage is TRBJ2-1, with D tentatively TRBD2 (5 bases). Per the germline V gene, CDR1 is SGHAT and CDR2 is FQNNGV. The V end lost 3 bases, the J end lost 1 base, and 13 bases lay between the germline ends. CDR3 length equals 16 residues. CDR3 coding DNA: TGTGCCAGCAGCTTCCGAATAGCGCCTTCCTACAATGAGCAGTTCTTC. The encoded protein is CASSFRIAPSYNEQFF.

This clonotype appeared a few times. The chain employs TRBV30 and TRBJ1-2; TRBD1 might be the D (5 bases). V dropped 1 base and J dropped 4 bases, with 7 bases sitting between them. CDR3 length: 12 residues. CDR1 GTSNPN and CDR2 SVGIG come from the germline V gene (reference sequence). This CDR3 is CAWSGGVYGYTF. CDR3 sequence (DNA): TGTGCCTGGAGTGGAGGGGTCTATGGCTACACCTTC.

The chain joins TRBV20-1 to TRBJ2-3; a possible D gene is TRBD2 (5 bases). Looked up from germline, CDR1 is DFQATT and CDR2 is SNEGSKA (reference sequence). The CDR3 covers 13 residues. Trimming removed 3 bases from V and 0 bases from J, with 7 bases in between. This CDR3 reads CSASRGSTDTQYF. DNA of the CDR3: TGCAGTGCTAGTCGGGGTAGCACAGATACGCAGTATTTT.

This clonotype was seen a handful of times. The J gene is TRBJ2-7, the V gene TRBV29-1; D gene unclear. With the DNA end fitting TRBJ2-5 better, the J assignment may be wrong. The CDR3 has 12 amino acids. Germline V gives CDR1 SQVTM, CDR2 ANQGSEA. CDR3 sequence reads: CSVVPISETQYF. The DNA for the CDR3 is TGCAGCGTCGTGCCCATTTCAGAGACCCAGTACTTC.

The rearrangement joins TRBV11-3 to TRBJ2-3, with D perhaps matching TRBD2 (6 bases). Per germline, CDR1 SGHNT and CDR2 YENEEA. Trimming removed 5 bases from V and 4 bases from J, with 16 bases in between. The CDR3 is 15 residues long. CDR3 sequence: CASSPQGGKADTQYF. The CDR3 DNA follows: TGTGCCAGCAGCCCCCAGGGCGGGAAGGCAGATACGCAGTATTTT.

This clonotype has only one observation. CDR3 sequence: CASSTGTGNGYTF. Here the CDR3 DNA reads TGTGCCAGTAGTACAGGGACAGGGAACGGCTACACCTTC. This sequence joins TRBV19 and TRBJ1-2, with 9 nucleotides matching TRBD1. J was trimmed by 8 bases and V by 4 bases; bases with no gene match: 5. Germline CDR1 reads LNHDA; CDR2 reads SQIVND (reference sequence). This CDR3 contains 13 residues.

The gene calls are TRBV7-3 and TRBJ2-3; TRBD1 matches at 8 bases. J was trimmed by 2 bases and V by 7 bases; bases with no gene match: 8. This CDR3 has 15 amino acids. Germline CDR1 is SGHTA and CDR2 is FQGTGA. The CDR3 bases are TGTGCCAGCAACTCCTCGGACAGGGACACAGATACGCAGTATTTT. This gives the protein CASNSSDRDTDTQYF. The whole variable domain, remainder taken from reference TRBV7-3 and TRBJ2-3, is GAGVSQTPSNKVTEKGKYVELRCDPISGHTALYWYRQSLGQGPEFLIYFQGTGAADDSGLPNDRFFAVRPEGSVSTLKIQRTERGDSAVYLCASNSSDRDTDTQYFGPGTRLTVL.

The genes are TRBV5-1 and TRBJ2-1, with 7 nucleotides matching TRBD1. Germline CDR1 and CDR2: SGHRS and YFSETQ. Unmatched junction bases numbered 12, after V lost 2 bases and J lost 10 bases. There are 15 residues in the CDR3. CDR3 bases: TGCGCCAGCAGCTTCCAGGGGGACCATGGTCAAGAGCAGTTCTTC. It specifies CASSFQGDHGQEQFF.